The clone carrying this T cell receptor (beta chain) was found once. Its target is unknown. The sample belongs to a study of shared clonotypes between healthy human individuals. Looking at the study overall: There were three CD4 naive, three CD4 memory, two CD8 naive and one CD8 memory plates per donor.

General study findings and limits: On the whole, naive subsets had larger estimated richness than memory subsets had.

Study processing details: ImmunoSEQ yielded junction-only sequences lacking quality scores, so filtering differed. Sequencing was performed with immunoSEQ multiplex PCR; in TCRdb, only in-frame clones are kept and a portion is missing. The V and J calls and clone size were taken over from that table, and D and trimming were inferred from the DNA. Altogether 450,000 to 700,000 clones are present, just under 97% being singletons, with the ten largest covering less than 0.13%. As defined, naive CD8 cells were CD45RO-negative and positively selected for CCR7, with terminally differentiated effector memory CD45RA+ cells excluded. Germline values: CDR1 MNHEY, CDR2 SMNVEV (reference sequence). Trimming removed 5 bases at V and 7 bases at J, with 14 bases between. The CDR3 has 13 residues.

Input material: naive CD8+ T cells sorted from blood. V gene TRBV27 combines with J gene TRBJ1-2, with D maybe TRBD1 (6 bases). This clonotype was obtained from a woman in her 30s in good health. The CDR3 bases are TGTGCCAGCAGTCACCCTGGACAGCTTGGCTACACCTTC. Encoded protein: CASSHPGQLGYTF.